One and the same sample provided the 18 T cell receptor beta chains below, sequenced in a study of vaccination and CD4 T cells after COVID-19. Specified treatment: roughly 10-day PBMC culture with coronavirus spike peptide pools or control peptides (ViraFEST assay). Cultured CD4+ T-cell DNA underwent Oncomine TCR Beta short-read sequencing. TCRdb itself ran the PCR reads through MiXCR, one entry per CDR3 protein. The sample holds fewer than 10,000 distinct CDR3 sequences; approximately 67% are singletons and the top ten take around a third. These receptors' targets are unknown. Sequencing was performed on CD4+ T cells from blood, cultured in vitro. The receptors derive from a human donor who had recovered from COVID-19.

This clonotype was observed a handful of times. This rearrangement joins TRBV10-3 to TRBJ1-2, with TRBD1 matching 8 bases. V lost 3 bases, J lost 3 bases, and 3 bases stayed unmatched. Germline V lookup: CDR1 ENHRY, CDR2 SYGVKD. The CDR3 runs 14 residues. CDR3 DNA sequence: TGTGCCATCAGTGATGCAGGGGGCGACTATGGCTACACCTTC. Protein: CAISDAGGDYGYTF.

The chain uses TRBV19 and TRBJ2-3; TRBD2 agrees at 11 bases. V dropped 3 bases and J dropped 3; count of bases not matched to a gene: 11. In germline, CDR1 is LNHDA, CDR2 SQIVND (reference sequence). The CDR3 is made up of 18 amino acids. The CDR3: CASSMTGTVAGGTDTQYF. The CDR3 bases are TGTGCCAGTAGTATGACAGGGACGGTAGCGGGAGGGACAGATACGCAGTATTTT.

The chain has TRBV10-3 and TRBJ2-1; TRBD1 matches at 8 bases. CDR3 length: 15 residues. V dropped 7 bases and J dropped 5; count of bases not matched to a gene: 10. Germline V gene data show CDR1 as ENHRY and CDR2 as SYGVKD. CDR3 bases: TGTGCCATCACTCCGGACAGGGCGTACGACAATGAGCAGTTCTTC. This gives the protein CAITPDRAYDNEQFF.

The chain combines TRBV27 with TRBJ1-5; TRBD1 matches at 9 bases. The germline V gene has CDR1 MNHEY and CDR2 SMNVEV (reference sequence). CDR3 length: 14 amino acids. Unmatched junction bases numbered 12, after V lost 7 bases and J lost 11 bases. The CDR3 sequence: CASTKRGTGSTQHF. CDR3 in DNA: TGTGCCAGCACCAAAAGAGGGACAGGGAGCACCCAGCATTTT.

The chain couples TRBV7-9 to TRBJ1-5; D gene ambiguous. The V gene lost 0 bases and the J gene lost 0 bases, with 12 bases spanning the gap. The CDR3 consists of 17 residues. CDR1 and CDR2 (germline): SEHNR, FQNEAQ (reference sequence). In nucleotides, the CDR3 is TGTGCCAGCAGCTTAGCCACAGACTACCGTAGCAATCAGCCCCAGCATTTT. It is translated as CASSLATDYRSNQPQHF.

The chain carries TRBV6-1 and TRBJ2-5; TRBD2 matches at 11 bases. With 9 bases clipped from V and 2 bases from J, the junction kept 2 bases outside the gene matches. Germline loops: CDR1 MNHNS, CDR2 SASEGT. This CDR3 is built from 13 residues. The CDR3 DNA follows: TGTGCCAGTAGCGGGAGGGGACAAGAGACCCAGTACTTC. Translated, it gives CASSGRGQETQYF.

This clonotype was seen a few times. V gene TRBV25-1 combines with J gene TRBJ1-4, with D perhaps TRBD1 (5 bases). Germline loops: CDR1 MGHDK, CDR2 SYGVNS. This CDR3 contains 15 residues. Trimming stripped 1 base from V and 7 bases from J, with 13 bases between. CDR3: CASSEFMGTGEKLFF. The CDR3 DNA reads TGTGCCAGCAGTGAATTTATGGGGACGGGTGAAAAACTGTTTTTT.

V gene TRBV2 combines with J gene TRBJ1-1; D uncertain. Germline CDR1 SNHLY, CDR2 FYNNEI. Trimming shortened V by 6 bases and J by 11 bases, and 13 bases separated the two germline ends. The CDR3 length is 11 residues. CDR3: CASRVTAEAFF. The CDR3 nucleotides read TGTGCCAGCAGAGTTACGGCAGAGGCTTTCTTT.

J is TRBJ2-3 and V is TRBV2, with a tentative D call TRBD2 (6 bases). The V and J ends lost 7 bases and 4 bases respectively, with 15 bases between them. Germline assignment: CDR1 SNHLY and CDR2 FYNNEI. CDR3 size: 14 residues. The DNA of the CDR3 is TGTGCCAGCACCCAACGGAGGGAGTCAGATACGCAGTATTTT. It codes for CASTQRRESDTQYF.

The chain uses TRBV7-2 and TRBJ1-1; D is undetermined. With 3 bases removed from V and 1 base from J, the gap between germline ends came to 6 bases. Germline CDR1 SGHTA, CDR2 FQGNSA. CDR3 length equals 13 residues. The DNA for the CDR3 is TGTGCCAGCAGCTTGATTGGGAACACTGAAGCTTTCTTT. This gives the protein CASSLIGNTEAFF.

This chain connects TRBV6-1 to TRBJ2-7; 9 nucleotides align to TRBD2. The CDR3 loop spans 15 amino acids. Germline loops: CDR1 MNHNS, CDR2 SASEGT. With V trimmed by 8 bases and J by 0 bases, 8 bases remained unmatched. The CDR3: CASPTSGDTSYEQYF. CDR3 coding DNA: TGTGCCAGCCCGACTAGCGGTGACACCTCCTACGAGCAGTACTTC.

J is TRBJ2-3 and V is TRBV11-3, with TRBD2 matching over 11 bases. Germline CDR1 is SGHNT and CDR2 is YENEEA. The length of the CDR3 is 16 residues. The V and J ends lost 0 bases and 3 bases, in that order; junction bases with no gene match: 2. The DNA of the CDR3 is TGTGCCAGCAGCTTAGAGCTAGCGGGGGGAACAGATACGCAGTATTTT. Its translation: CASSLELAGGTDTQYF. The full variable domain, in which reference TRBV11-3 and TRBJ2-3 provide the parts outside the CDR3, is EAGVVQSPRYKIIEKKQPVAFWCNPISGHNTLYWYLQNLGQGPELLIRYENEEAVDDSQLPKDRFSAERLKGVDSTLKIQPAELGDSAVYLCASSLELAGGTDTQYFGPGTRLTVL.

The J gene is TRBJ2-7, the V gene TRBV6-1; 9 bases align to TRBD2. CDR3 length equals 13 residues. Germline lookup yields CDR1 MNHNS and CDR2 SASEGT. V lost 10 bases, J lost 2 bases, and 6 bases stayed unmatched. The CDR3 DNA is TGTGCCATCAGGACTAGCGTTGCCTACGAGCAGTACTTC. It encodes CAIRTSVAYEQYF.

The V gene is TRBV29-1, the J gene TRBJ1-1, with 7 nucleotides matching TRBD1. V dropped 2 bases and J dropped 0; count of bases not matched to a gene: 12. This CDR3 has 17 amino acids. Germline-derived CDR1 and CDR2 are SQVTM and ANQGSEA. The chain's CDR3 is CSVEFAGQLTMNTEAFF. CDR3 DNA: TGCAGCGTTGAATTCGCGGGACAGCTTACGATGAACACTGAAGCTTTCTTT.

The chain links TRBV10-3 to TRBJ1-2; D perhaps matches TRBD1 (5 bases). Per germline, CDR1 ENHRY and CDR2 SYGVKD. Trimming removed 7 bases from V and 0 bases from J, with 21 bases in between. CDR3 size: 17 residues. The CDR3, as DNA: TGTGCCATCACTACCCGGGGGGACCCAATAGCTAACTATGGCTACACCTTC. Translating it yields CAITTRGDPIANYGYTF.

The rearrangement joins TRBV20-1 to TRBJ2-3; the D call may be TRBD1 or TRBD2 (5 bases each). V gave up 7 bases and J gave up 4 bases, with 9 bases separating them. This CDR3 region has 11 residues. Germline V gives CDR1 DFQATT, CDR2 SNEGSKA (reference sequence). DNA for the CDR3: TGCAGTGGGGGGACCCCAGATACGCAGTATTTT. Translating gives CSGGTPDTQYF.

The chain links TRBV6-1 to TRBJ1-2, with D hard to call. This CDR3 contains 14 residues. Trimming removed 6 bases at V and 8 bases at J, with 19 bases between. Germline V CDR1 and CDR2: MNHNS, SASEGT. CDR3 amino acids: CASSPRLRAGGYTF. The CDR3 bases are TGTGCCAGCAGCCCACGACTTCGGGCGGGGGGCTACACCTTC.

This chain joins TRBV5-4 and TRBJ2-5; the match to TRBD1 covers 8 bases. CDR1 is SGHNT and CDR2 is YYREEE in the germline V gene (reference sequence). V gave up 1 base and J gave up 5 bases; unmatched junction bases: 4. This CDR3 is 14 amino acids long. DNA for the CDR3: TGTGCCAGCAGCTTGCCAGGGGGCGGGGAGACCCAGTACTTC. It encodes CASSLPGGGETQYF. Drawing the rest from reference TRBV5-4 and TRBJ2-5, the complete variable domain is ETGVTQSPTHLIKTRGQQVTLRCSSQSGHNTVSWYQQALGQGPQFIFQYYREEENGRGNFPPRFSGLQFPNYSSELNVNALELDDSALYLCASSLPGGGETQYFGPGTRLLVL.